This TCR beta chain came from a study of T cells after posttransplantation cyclophosphamide. Broader study findings: Donor-recipient repertoire similarity was low at 1-2 months, rising over year one.

The junction had 10 bases not matched to a gene; V was cut back by 4 bases and J by 1 base. The germline V gene has CDR1 LGHNA and CDR2 YSLEER. This CDR3 contains 17 residues. Sequenced by immunoSEQ multiplex PCR; TCRdb stores in-frame clones only, minus some. The sample holds about 66,000 clones, just over 90% seen once. To note about this clone: Its antigen is as yet unknown.

The sequencing input was PBMCs. This sequence originates from a woman between 25 and 40 years old in good health and a related stem cell transplant donor. V is TRBV4-3 and J is TRBJ1-3; 7 nucleotides align to TRBD1. CDR3 loop: CASSLGGTAISGNTIYF. The CDR3 nucleotides read TGCGCCAGCAGCCTCGGCGGGACAGCGATTTCTGGAAACACCATATATTTT.